The following is a TCR beta chain sequence with its context. Per germline, CDR1 MGHRA and CDR2 YSYEKL. The CDR3 has 14 amino acids. V trimming: 4 bases; J trimming: 5 bases; junction bases outside the gene matches: 6. The sample originates from a study of regulatory T cells in long-lasting Graves disease. Stated time point: newly diagnosed GD, antithyroid drugs for less than 3 months. RNA from PBMCs was the source of the TCR library. Libraries of TCR beta came from iRepertoire HTBI primers plus Arm-PCR of CDR3 regions. TCRdb itself ran the multiplex PCR reads through MiXCR, one entry per CDR3 protein. This table has 560,000 or so distinct CDR3 sequences, roughly 15% appearing once. This same sample was also part of a study on T cells in Graves' hyperthyroidism and ophthalmopathy.

The sample in question was peripheral blood mononuclear cells (PBMCs), obtained at new diagnosis, from a patient treated with antithyroid drugs. The V gene is TRBV4-1, the J gene TRBJ2-7, with TRBD1 matching over 9 bases. The TCR sequence derives from a man aged 18 to 29 with Graves disease. The CDR3 protein is CASSRGQGDHEQYF. As DNA, the CDR3 is TGCGCCAGCAGCCGGGGACAGGGAGACCACGAGCAGTACTTC.